Included here is one T cell receptor (beta chain) sequence, with context. The germline gives CDR1 SGHTA, CDR2 FQGNSA. The CDR3 sequence is 11 residues long. Trimming stripped 3 bases from V and 10 bases from J, with 7 bases between. Every cDNA TCR molecule received its own unique molecular identifier. TCRdb fed the 5' RACE reads into MiXCR, producing one record per CDR3 protein. Of some 120,000 distinct CDR3 sequences listed, 12% are singletons. This sample is drawn from a study of spatial heterogeneity in lung cancer. As for the study in general: The donors, 70 or so patients with untreated early-stage non-small cell lung cancer, provided the samples. Sequenced were any available follow-up PBMC samples, which had been obtained a median of approximately two years after resection. The average appearance count of each unique TCR and UMI combination in raw reads was more than ten.

Time point of the sample: blood at routine non-recurrence follow-up after resection. The authors sequenced whole RNA from tumor, nontumor lung or frozen PBMC without sorting. Sequences were derived from PBMCs, sampled at follow-up. This chain links TRBV7-2 with TRBJ2-1; D is uncertain. The TCR originated in a male donor with early-stage non-small cell lung cancer. CDR3 in DNA: TGTGCCAGCAGCTTCCGGAAAGAGCAGTTCTTC. It encodes CASSFRKEQFF.